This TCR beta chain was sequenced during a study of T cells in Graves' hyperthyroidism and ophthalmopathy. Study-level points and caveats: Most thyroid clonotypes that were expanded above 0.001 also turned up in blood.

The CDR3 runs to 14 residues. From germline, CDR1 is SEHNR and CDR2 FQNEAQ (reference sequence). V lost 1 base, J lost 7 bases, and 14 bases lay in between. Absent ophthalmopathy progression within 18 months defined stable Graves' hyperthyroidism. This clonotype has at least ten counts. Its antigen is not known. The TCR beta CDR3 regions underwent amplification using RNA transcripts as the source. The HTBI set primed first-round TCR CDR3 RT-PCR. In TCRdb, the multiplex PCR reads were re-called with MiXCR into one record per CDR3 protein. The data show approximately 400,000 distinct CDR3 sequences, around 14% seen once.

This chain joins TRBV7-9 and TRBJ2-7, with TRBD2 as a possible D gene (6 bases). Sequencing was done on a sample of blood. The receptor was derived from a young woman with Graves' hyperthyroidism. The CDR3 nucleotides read TGTGCCAGCAGCTTAGGGGACTTCGGGAGAGAGCAGTACTTC. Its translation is CASSLGDFGREQYF.